This T cell receptor beta chain was documented in a study of shared clonotypes between healthy human individuals. Original methodology: Junction-only sequences without quality scores came from ImmunoSEQ, so filtering differed. Sequencing was performed with immunoSEQ multiplex PCR; in TCRdb, only in-frame clones are kept and a portion is missing. V and J calls and clone size are given by that table; D and trimming were obtained from the DNA. This sample has around 1,100,000 clones, with roughly 80% found just once. Study conclusions and caveats: Non-shared clonotypes showed lower generation probabilities than clonotypes common to all four donors. The genetic and exposure-history diversity represented was limited by few donors.

The CDR3 runs 13 residues. CDR1 is GTSNPN and CDR2 is SVGIG in the germline V gene (reference sequence). The ends lost 5 bases at V and 6 bases at J; junction bases unmatched: 6. Of note for this clone: The antigen remains undetermined.

The sequence came from a man aged 18 to 35 in good health. Some clones in this sample may be carry-over from other donors' samples. The sample comprised memory CD4+ T cells from PBMCs. Subset specified: CD45RA-negative fraction. The V call is TRBV30, the J call TRBJ1-5; 8 nucleotides agree with TRBD1. The CDR3 loop is CAWCRGQGQPQHF. The CDR3 DNA sequence: TGTGCCTGGTGCAGGGGGCAGGGTCAGCCCCAGCATTTT.